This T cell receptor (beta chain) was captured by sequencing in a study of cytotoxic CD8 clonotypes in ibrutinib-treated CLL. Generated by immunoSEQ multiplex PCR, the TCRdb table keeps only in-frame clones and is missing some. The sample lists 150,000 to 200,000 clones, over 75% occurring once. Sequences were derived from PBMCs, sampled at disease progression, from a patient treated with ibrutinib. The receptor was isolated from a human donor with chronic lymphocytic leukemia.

As DNA, the CDR3 is TGTGCCAGCAGCCACCGACAGAACACTAACTATGGCTACACCTTC. Translation: CASSHRQNTNYGYTF. V gene TRBV14 combines with J gene TRBJ1-2; tentatively, D is TRBD1 (5 bases). The V gene lost 3 bases and the J gene lost 0 bases, with 11 bases spanning the gap. Germline CDR1 is SGHDN and CDR2 is FVKESK. The CDR3 has 15 amino acids.